The TCR beta chain under discussion was sequenced for a study of T cell responses to AZD1222 COVID-19 vaccine. The repertoire was sequenced with immunoSEQ multiplex PCR; TCRdb's copy has only in-frame clones and lacks some. The data hold tens of thousands of clones, with around 84% observed a single time. Study observations and caveats: There were vaccine-associated CD4 TCRs across spike, dominant at 160-218 and 743-854.

With respect to this clone: Its antigen is not identified.

Per germline, CDR1 MNHEY and CDR2 SVGAGI. Between the trimmed V and J ends, which lost 2 bases and 3 bases, there was a span of 7 bases. The CDR3 is made up of 14 amino acids. The V gene is TRBV6-5, the J gene TRBJ1-4; D call uncertain. The receptor's source is an adult in good health. The material sequenced was peripheral blood, taken on day 0 of AZD1222 vaccination. This chain's CDR3 is CASSYMAANEKLFF. The DNA for the CDR3 is TGTGCCAGCAGTTACATGGCAGCTAATGAAAAACTGTTTTTT.